This TCR beta chain came from a study of blood T cells in healthy people across ages. Using a J-beta primer mix together with a sample-barcoded 5' primer, a second PCR was run for about 6 to 12 cycles. Using its own MiXCR run on the 5' RACE reads, TCRdb lists one record per CDR3 protein. The sample holds approximately 780,000 distinct CDR3 sequences, 25% to 30% seen once. These data also formed part of another study, on T cells of mothers and their children.

The sequenced sample was blood. The sequence came from a boy between 10 and 17 years old in good health.

The CDR3 here is CSARDYRRDYEQYF. For the CDR3, the DNA is TGCAGTGCCCGGGACTACCGACGAGACTACGAGCAGTACTTC. V usage is TRBV20-1 and J usage is TRBJ2-7; 7 bases are shared with TRBD2. There are 14 residues in the CDR3. With 6 bases clipped from V and 3 bases from J, the junction kept 11 bases outside the gene matches. Germline V gives CDR1 DFQATT, CDR2 SNEGSKA (reference sequence).